Each of the 18 T cell receptor beta chains below was sequenced from the same sample in a study of beta chain features in type 1 diabetes. Whole-study results and caveats: The study found moderately but significantly shorter TCRB CDR3s in all four CD4+ subsets of Type 1 diabetes patients.

Their specific antigens are unknown. Expressed TCRB transcripts were sequenced after all isolated RNA was converted to cDNA. This table comes from immunoSEQ multiplex PCR, and its TCRdb copy is limited to in-frame clones, with some not included. This sample has 100,000 to 150,000 clones, with 17% found just once. What was sequenced was central memory CD4+ T cells from blood. Source of these receptors: a man aged 18 to 35 with type 1 diabetes.

The chain combines TRBV7-9 with TRBJ2-5; D may be TRBD2 (7 bases). The CDR3 is 15 residues long. The ends were cut back, 5 bases at V and 9 bases at J, with 22 bases in the middle. Germline V gene sequence: CDR1 SEHNR, CDR2 FQNEAQ (reference sequence). The CDR3 sequence is CASSPLGTLGGPQYF. Here the CDR3 DNA reads TGTGCCAGCAGCCCCCTGGGGACTCTCGGGGGGCCCCAGTACTTC.

This clone has more than one count but fewer than ten. CDR3: CASSQGVHNEQFF. The CDR3 region has the DNA TGTGCCAGCAGCCAGGGGGTCCACAATGAGCAGTTCTTC. The genes are TRBV9 and TRBJ2-1, with 7 bases that match TRBD1. CDR1 and CDR2 (germline): SGDLS, YYNGEE. V gave up 4 bases and J gave up 5 bases; unmatched junction bases: 3. The CDR3 has 13 amino acids.

The rearrangement uses TRBV27 and TRBJ2-1, with TRBD1 matching 8 bases. V lost 5 bases, J lost 8 bases, and 5 bases stayed unmatched. The CDR3 is 13 residues long. CDR1 is MNHEY and CDR2 is SMNVEV in the germline V gene (reference sequence). CDR3 nucleotide sequence: TGTGCCAGCAGTCCCCAGGGGGCTGATGAGCAGTTCTTC. Translating gives CASSPQGADEQFF.

V usage is TRBV29-1 and J usage is TRBJ2-5; D gene unclear. The end of the DNA is better explained by TRBJ2-7, so the J call may be wrong. The germline V gene encodes CDR1 SQVTM and CDR2 ANQGSEA. The CDR3 length is 10 residues. DNA of the CDR3: TGCAGCGTTGAAGTCTACGAGCAGTACTTC. Translated: CSVEVYEQYF.

The V and J genes are TRBV2 and TRBJ1-2; TRBD1 matches at 7 bases. CDR1 SNHLY and CDR2 FYNNEI come from the germline V gene. The V segment lost 6 bases and the J segment 5 bases; nucleotides outside the gene matches: 3. The CDR3 is 12 residues long. CDR3 nucleotides: TGTGCCAGCAGGGGGGACAGATATGGCTACACCTTC. Translating it yields CASRGDRYGYTF.

The table lists this clone with many counts. The sample carries other DNA sequences with the same CDR3. The chain uses TRBV30 and TRBJ2-5; D call uncertain. The V gene's germline CDR1 is GTSNPN and CDR2 SVGIG (reference sequence). Between the trimmed V and J ends, which lost 0 bases and 4 bases, there was a span of 9 bases. CDR3 length equals 13 residues. The CDR3 sequence is CAWSVRLGETQYF. CDR3 in DNA: TGTGCCTGGAGTGTTAGGCTCGGAGAGACCCAGTACTTC.

The chain links TRBV15 to TRBJ2-2; D is unclear. Trimming cost V 0 bases and J 6 bases, with 5 bases left between them. Germline lookup yields CDR1 LNHNV and CDR2 YYDKDF (reference sequence). The CDR3 spans 13 residues. For the CDR3, the DNA is TGTGCCACCAGCAGAGATGTCGCCGGGGAGCTGTTTTTT. This encodes CATSRDVAGELFF. Together with reference TRBV15 and TRBJ2-2, the CDR3 gives the full variable domain: DAMVIQNPRYQVTQFGKPVTLSCSQTLNHNVMYWYQQKSSQAPKLLFHYYDKDFNNEADTPDNFQSRRPNTSFCFLDIRSPGLGDTAMYLCATSRDVAGELFFGEGSRLTVL.

This clone was picked up one time. The gene calls are TRBV6-6 and TRBJ2-1; TRBD1 might be the D (7 bases). CDR1 MNHNY and CDR2 SVGAGI come from the germline V gene (reference sequence). CDR3 length: 16 residues. V lost 6 bases and J 4 bases, leaving 19 bases between the germline ends. The CDR3 bases are TGTGCCAGCAGGACTCATGCGGGACAGTTATACAATGAGCAGTTCTTC. Protein sequence: CASRTHAGQLYNEQFF.

This clone has at least ten counts. This chain joins TRBV18 and TRBJ2-7; no definite D call. The germline V gene encodes CDR1 KGHSH and CDR2 LQKENI. CDR3 length: 15 amino acids. Trimming took 3 bases from V and 2 from J, leaving 14 bases between them. The CDR3 reads CASSPPAAAAYEQYF. The CDR3 nucleotides are TGTGCCAGCTCACCTCCCGCTGCGGCTGCCTACGAGCAGTACTTC.

The genes are TRBV7-9 and TRBJ2-2; the match to TRBD1 covers 7 bases. The CDR3 spans 15 residues. V trimming: 5 bases; J trimming: 4 bases; junction bases outside the gene matches: 7. Germline CDR1 and CDR2: SEHNR and FQNEAQ (reference sequence). CDR3 sequence (DNA): TGTGCCAGCAGCGAGGACAGGCGGACCACCGGGGAGCTGTTTTTT. It is translated as CASSEDRRTTGELFF.

The rearrangement links TRBV6-1 to TRBJ1-4; possible D gene TRBD1, 5 bases. Germline lookup yields CDR1 MNHNS and CDR2 SASEGT. With 1 base removed from V and 8 bases from J, the gap between germline ends came to 14 bases. The CDR3 covers 15 residues. CDR3 nucleotide sequence: TGTGCCAGCAGTGAAGGAGGGGCGCAGCAGGAAAAACTGTTTTTT. Translating it yields CASSEGGAQQEKLFF.

The V and J genes are TRBV9 and TRBJ2-1; tentatively, D is TRBD1 (6 bases). CDR1 is SGDLS, CDR2 YYNGEE, per germline. The CDR3 contains 16 residues. V was pared by 0 bases and J by 2 bases, with 12 bases between. As DNA, the CDR3 is TGTGCCAGCAGCGTAGCTTCGGGGACAACCTACAATGAGCAGTTCTTC. As protein: CASSVASGTTYNEQFF.

Only a few counts were recorded for this clone. The rearrangement uses TRBV7-9 and TRBJ2-7; 7 bases match TRBD2. V lost 6 bases, J lost 3 bases, and 5 bases stayed unmatched. CDR1 is SEHNR and CDR2 is FQNEAQ in the germline V gene (reference sequence). The CDR3 runs 13 residues. The CDR3 reads CASSYPGGYEQYF. As DNA, the CDR3 is TGTGCCAGCAGTTATCCGGGGGGCTACGAGCAGTACTTC.

This clone has just a few counts. The chain links TRBV7-2 to TRBJ2-5; D ambiguous. V was shortened by 2 bases and J by 3 bases, with 7 bases between the two germline ends. In germline, CDR1 is SGHTA, CDR2 FQGNSA. This CDR3 contains 13 residues. The CDR3 nucleotides are TGTGCCAGCAGCTTAACGATTGAAGAGACCCAGTACTTC. The encoded protein is CASSLTIEETQYF.

This chain uses TRBV18 with TRBJ2-3, with TRBD2 matching over 7 bases. Germline V lookup: CDR1 KGHSH, CDR2 LQKENI. The V segment lost 4 bases and the J segment 2 bases; nucleotides outside the gene matches: 6. The CDR3 is 15 amino acids. CDR3 DNA: TGTGCCAGCTCACGGGACTACCTGAACACAGATACGCAGTATTTT. This encodes CASSRDYLNTDTQYF.

This chain links TRBV5-4 with TRBJ2-7; D is ambiguous. Trimming pared 3 bases from V and 1 base from J, leaving 2 bases between. The CDR3 runs to 11 residues. The germline V gene encodes CDR1 SGHNT and CDR2 YYREEE (reference sequence). The CDR3 reads CASSSSYEQYF. The CDR3 nucleotides are TGTGCCAGCAGCTCTTCCTACGAGCAGTACTTC. Looking up the rest from reference TRBV5-4 and TRBJ2-7 gives the full variable domain: ETGVTQSPTHLIKTRGQQVTLRCSSQSGHNTVSWYQQALGQGPQFIFQYYREEENGRGNFPPRFSGLQFPNYSSELNVNALELDDSALYLCASSSSYEQYFGPGTRLTVT.

The chain couples TRBV29-1 to TRBJ2-3; TRBD2 matches 13 bases. CDR1 and CDR2 from the germline V gene are SQVTM and ANQGSEA. The J segment lost 4 bases and the V segment lost 7 bases, leaving 8 bases of the junction unmatched. The CDR3 contains 15 residues. The CDR3 coding sequence is TGCAGCGCGGGCGGACTAGCGGGAGTACCAGATACGCAGTATTTT. Residues: CSAGGLAGVPDTQYF.

The V call is TRBV28, the J call TRBJ2-3; D is unresolved. The CDR3 runs to 13 residues. CDR1 and CDR2 from the germline V gene are MDHEN and SYDVKM. The V gene lost 7 bases and the J gene lost 6 bases, with 14 bases spanning the gap. CDR3 amino acids: CASTLSWSDTQYF. CDR3 DNA: TGTGCCAGCACTCTTAGTTGGTCGGATACGCAGTATTTT. Full variable domain (missing parts from reference TRBV28 and TRBJ2-3): DVKVTQSSRYLVKRTGEKVFLECVQDMDHENMFWYRQDPGLGLRLIYFSYDVKMKEKGDIPEGYSVSREKKERFSLILESASTNQTSMYLCASTLSWSDTQYFGPGTRLTVL.